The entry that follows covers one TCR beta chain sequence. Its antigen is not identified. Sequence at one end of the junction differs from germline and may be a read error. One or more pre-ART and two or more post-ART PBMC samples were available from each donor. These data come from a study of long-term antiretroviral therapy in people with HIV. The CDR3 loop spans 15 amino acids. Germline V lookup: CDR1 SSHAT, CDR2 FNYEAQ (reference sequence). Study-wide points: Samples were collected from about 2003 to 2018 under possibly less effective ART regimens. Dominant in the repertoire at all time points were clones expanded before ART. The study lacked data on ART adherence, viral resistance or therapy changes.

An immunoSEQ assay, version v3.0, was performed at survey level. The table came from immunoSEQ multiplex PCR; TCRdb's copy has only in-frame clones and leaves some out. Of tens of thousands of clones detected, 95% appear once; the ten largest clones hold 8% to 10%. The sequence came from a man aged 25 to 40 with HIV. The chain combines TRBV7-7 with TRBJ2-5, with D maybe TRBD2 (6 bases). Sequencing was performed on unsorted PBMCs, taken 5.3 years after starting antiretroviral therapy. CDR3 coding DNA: TGTGCTAGCAGCCCCTCAACGACTAGACAAGAGACCCAGTACTTC. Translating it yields CASSPSTTRQETQYF.